This TCR beta chain was captured in a study of blood T cell repertoires in COVID-19 (dated by TCRdb to the early 2020s). Concerning the study at large: The collaborator samples originated in the United States, Italy and Spain and spanned the acute and convalescent phases of COVID-19. The prospective study material was composed of cDNA or gDNA derived from T cells, B-cell-depleted T cells, or PBMCs. Subjects who had been exposed to COVID-19, were actively infected with it, or had recovered from it provided the deeply sampled blood TCRbeta repertoires that made up the dataset. The repertoires were released in a freely available public database meant as a resource for research on the immune response to SARS-CoV-2. The samples were drawn from the first 160 participants of the ongoing ImmuneRACE study and from over a thousand subjects provided by 6 global collaborators. Sample metadata almost always included a de-identified subject ID, COVID-19 status, age in years and sex. Where available, HLA class I and class II types were taken from metadata supplied by the sample provider and were not determined by assay-based typing.

Each collaborating institution followed its own protocols to collect whole blood in K2EDTA tubes. Collaborator samples were shipped for TCRbeta analysis as frozen whole blood, isolated PBMCs, or DNA extracted from either sample type. General findings and caveats noted by the study authors: The quantity of clinical and demographic metadata differed by source and by participant and was supplied without curation.

The germline V gene (reference sequence) specifies MNHEY as CDR1 and SMNVEV as CDR2. Trimming takes 5 bases from V and 6 bases from J, and the germline ends sit 12 bases apart. From cysteine to phenylalanine, the CDR3 is 13 amino acids long. Only the CDR3 DNA stays, 39 bases, in frame from base 1. To note about this clone: Its antigen has not been determined. Base qualities are not recorded, but no much larger clone differs from it by a single base.

TCRbeta CDR3 regions were amplified from genomic DNA by means of the immunoSEQ Assay, a bias-controlled multiplex PCR. Per the original workflow: Nucleated cell counts per sample were estimated from amplification of reference gene primers within the assay. Sequence reads were collapsed and filtered to measure the absolute abundance of every unique TCRbeta CDR3 rearrangement. For each sample, productive Simpson clonality was calculated as the square root of Simpson's diversity index over productive rearrangements. The table was pulled from immuneACCESS by TCRdb, which kept in-frame rearrangements only. Such tables lose some clones; where checked, under half of the loss comes from unresolved V genes, and the rest has no known cause. D and trimming were read from the DNA, whereas the V and J calls and clone size are those reported in that table. Here the sample has about 190,000 clones; approximately 86% occur a single time. The ten largest clones capture about 2.5% of the sample.

The sequence joins TRBV27 to TRBJ2-3; TRBD1 is possibly the D segment (7 matching bases). The receptor comes from a man in his forties with active or convalescent COVID-19. Sequencing used peripheral blood. The DNA sequence is TGTGCCAGCAGTCCCTCAGGGGGGGATACGCAGTATTTT. Translated, it reads CASSPSGGDTQYF.